One sample yielded the 19 T cell receptor beta chains listed below, sequenced in a study of cutaneous CD30+ T cell lymphoproliferative disorder and hepatitis E. Repertoires were generated with immunoSEQ multiplex PCR, while TCRdb's copy carries only in-frame clones and drops some. Of more than 6,500 clones in the sample, just under 75% were seen once. Sequenced input: blood. All receptors come from a human donor with a cutaneous T cell lymphoproliferative disorder associated with hepatitis E virus.

The genes are TRBV10-3 and TRBJ1-1, with D perhaps matching TRBD1 (6 bases). Germline V CDR1 and CDR2: ENHRY, SYGVKD. The CDR3 has 14 residues. V was clipped by 3 bases and J by 2 bases, with 10 bases between them. CDR3 in DNA: TGTGCCATCAGTGAACAGGGTTTAAACACTGAAGCTTTCTTT. Protein: CAISEQGLNTEAFF.

The chain employs TRBV6-6 and TRBJ1-2, with D possibly TRBD1 on 5 matching bases. The CDR3 is 13 residues long. Germline V gene data show CDR1 as MNHNY and CDR2 as SVGAGI (reference sequence). Between the trimmed V and J ends, which lost 7 bases and 2 bases, there was a span of 11 bases. CDR3: CASTRTPNYGYTF. CDR3 nucleotides: TGTGCCAGCACCAGGACACCCAACTATGGCTACACCTTC.

CDR3 loop: CAWSPQDGYTQYF. The CDR3 nucleotides read TGTGCCTGGAGTCCCCAAGACGGCTATACGCAGTATTTT. V and J are TRBV30 and TRBJ2-3; no reliable D call. Germline-derived CDR1 and CDR2 are GTSNPN and SVGIG (reference sequence). This CDR3 has 13 amino acids. The V and J ends lost 2 bases and 7 bases respectively, with 13 bases between them.

The rearrangement uses TRBV7-9 and TRBJ2-7; maybe TRBD2 (5 bases). From germline, CDR1 is SEHNR and CDR2 FQNEAQ (reference sequence). The ends were cut back, 5 bases at V and 2 bases at J, with 10 bases in the middle. CDR3 size: 13 residues. The CDR3 DNA reads TGTGCCAGCAGCCGGGATGCTACCTACGAGCAGTACTTC. Encoded protein: CASSRDATYEQYF.

This chain joins TRBV7-2 and TRBJ2-7; 9 nucleotides align to TRBD2. Germline CDR1 SGHTA, CDR2 FQGNSA. V lost 8 bases to trimming and J lost 2 bases; unmatched junction nucleotides: 13. CDR3 length: 16 amino acids. The CDR3 protein is CASGSRAGGPPYEQYF. Here the CDR3 DNA reads TGTGCCAGCGGCTCGAGAGCGGGGGGTCCCCCCTACGAGCAGTACTTC. The whole variable domain, filled in from reference TRBV7-2 and TRBJ2-7, reads GAGVSQSPSNKVTEKGKDVELRCDPISGHTALYWYRQSLGQGLEFLIYFQGNSAPDKSGLPSDRFSAERTGGSVSTLTIQRTQQEDSAVYLCASGSRAGGPPYEQYFGPGTRLTVT.

The rearrangement uses TRBV6-5 and TRBJ1-1; no reliable D call. CDR3 length: 15 residues. Between the trimmed V and J ends, which lost 4 bases and 4 bases, there was a span of 16 bases. CDR1 and CDR2 from the germline V gene are MNHEY and SVGAGI. The DNA for the CDR3 is TGTGCCAGCAGTTCGCGGACGGCCTTCGGCACTGAAGCTTTCTTT. Translating it yields CASSSRTAFGTEAFF.

The chain joins TRBV7-9 to TRBJ2-1; TRBD2 matches 8 bases. The CDR3 has 15 amino acids. Germline V lookup: CDR1 SEHNR, CDR2 FQNEAQ (reference sequence). V shed 3 bases, J shed 6 bases, and the junction held 7 bases outside the gene matches. The CDR3: CASSLLAGVRNEQFF. The CDR3 bases are TGTGCCAGCAGCTTGCTAGCGGGCGTCCGCAATGAGCAGTTCTTC.

The V and J genes are TRBV4-1 and TRBJ2-2; D may match TRBD1 or TRBD2 (6 bases each). The CDR3 runs to 15 residues. Germline V gene data show CDR1 as MGHRA and CDR2 as YSYEKL. V was shortened by 4 bases and J by 4 bases, with 13 bases between the two germline ends. CDR3 sequence: CASSLPGAGTGELFF. The CDR3 region has the DNA TGCGCCAGCAGCCTGCCGGGGGCGGGCACCGGGGAGCTGTTTTTT.

Only a few counts were recorded for this clone. The chain joins TRBV7-9 to TRBJ1-1; D is uncertain. Trimming removed 2 bases from V and 0 bases from J, with 1 base in between. The CDR3 covers 12 residues. Per germline, CDR1 SEHNR and CDR2 FQNEAQ (reference sequence). As DNA, the CDR3 is TGTGCCAGCAGCTTAATGAACACTGAAGCTTTCTTT. This sequence encodes CASSLMNTEAFF. The variable domain in full, with the rest retrieved from reference TRBV7-9 and TRBJ1-1, is DTGVSQNPRHKITKRGQNVTFRCDPISEHNRLYWYRQTLGQGPEFLTYFQNEAQLEKSRLLSDRFSAERPKGSFSTLEIQRTEQGDSAMYLCASSLMNTEAFFGQGTRLTVV.

The chain couples TRBV18 to TRBJ2-7; 9 bases align to TRBD2. The CDR3 loop spans 15 amino acids. V lost 6 bases to trimming and J lost 9 bases; unmatched junction nucleotides: 15. Germline assignment: CDR1 KGHSH and CDR2 LQKENI. This chain's CDR3 is CASSPRSAGGPRQYF. For the CDR3, the DNA is TGTGCCAGCTCTCCTCGGAGCGCGGGGGGGCCCCGGCAGTACTTC. The full variable domain, rest sourced from reference TRBV18 and TRBJ2-7, is NAGVMQNPRHLVRRRGQEARLRCSPMKGHSHVYWYRQLPEEGLKFMVYLQKENIIDESGMPKERFSAEFPKEGPSILRIQQVVRGDSAAYFCASSPRSAGGPRQYFGPGTRLTVT.

The genes are TRBV19 and TRBJ2-2, with 12 bases identical to TRBD1. The CDR3 contains 16 residues. Looked up from germline, CDR1 is LNHDA and CDR2 is SQIVND (reference sequence). J lost 3 bases, V lost 3 bases, and 2 bases had no gene match. CDR3 protein: CASSMGTGGYTGELFF. The CDR3 nucleotides read TGTGCCAGTAGTATGGGGACAGGGGGCTACACCGGGGAGCTGTTTTTT.

A few counts support this clone. This sequence joins TRBV7-9 and TRBJ1-2; no clear D. The V end lost 6 bases, the J end lost 5 bases, and 16 bases lay between the germline ends. CDR1 and CDR2 from the germline V gene are SEHNR and FQNEAQ (reference sequence). The CDR3 is 14 residues long. CDR3 protein: CASRNSREEYGYTF. CDR3 DNA sequence: TGTGCCAGCAGAAACTCTAGGGAGGAGTATGGCTACACCTTC.

The CDR3 coding sequence is TGTGCCAGCAGCGTTCTCAGCGGTGGGGATTACACAGATACGCAGTATTTT. Amino acid sequence: CASSVLSGGDYTDTQYF. This sequence joins TRBV9 and TRBJ2-3; D perhaps matches TRBD2 (5 bases). Germline lookup yields CDR1 SGDLS and CDR2 YYNGEE. This CDR3 spans 17 amino acids. V lost 2 bases, J lost 2 bases, and 18 bases lay in between.

The CDR3 loop is CASSGDSQLTLAFF. In DNA form, the CDR3 reads TGTGCCAGCAGCGGGGACAGTCAGTTGACCCTAGCTTTCTTT. The rearrangement links TRBV2 to TRBJ1-1; 7 bases align to TRBD1. The ends lost 6 bases at V and 10 bases at J; junction bases unmatched: 14. Germline CDR1 and CDR2: SNHLY and FYNNEI. The CDR3 loop spans 14 amino acids.

This rearrangement joins TRBV11-3 to TRBJ2-2; maybe TRBD2 (5 bases). Trimming removed 0 bases from V and 7 bases from J, with 9 bases in between. The germline V gene has CDR1 SGHNT and CDR2 YENEEA. CDR3 length: 14 residues. CDR3 residues: CASSLDGVIGELFF. The CDR3 DNA follows: TGTGCCAGCAGCTTAGACGGGGTAATCGGGGAGCTGTTTTTT.

This clone appeared once. The gene calls are TRBV18 and TRBJ2-2, with no clear D. This CDR3 spans 15 amino acids. V was clipped by 2 bases and J by 2 bases, with 9 bases between them. Germline CDR1 reads KGHSH; CDR2 reads LQKENI. CDR3 in DNA: TGTGCCAGCTCACCAATCCCTACTAACACCGGGGAGCTGTTTTTT. Translating it yields CASSPIPTNTGELFF.

CDR3 protein: CASRGGDRAYNEQFF. The CDR3 DNA is TGTGCCAGCCGGGGAGGGGACAGGGCTTACAATGAGCAGTTCTTC. The genes are TRBV25-1 and TRBJ2-1; 9 bases map to TRBD1. V trimming: 8 bases; J trimming: 4 bases; junction bases outside the gene matches: 9. The CDR3 sequence is 15 residues long. Germline V lookup: CDR1 MGHDK, CDR2 SYGVNS.

The chain recombines TRBV9 with TRBJ2-1, with 8 bases matching TRBD2. Unmatched junction bases numbered 9, after V lost 5 bases and J lost 8 bases. The length of the CDR3 is 14 residues. Germline CDR1 and CDR2: SGDLS and YYNGEE. This CDR3 is CASRTVAGGDEQFF. CDR3 nucleotide sequence: TGTGCCAGCAGGACCGTTGCGGGAGGCGATGAGCAGTTCTTC.

The rearrangement uses TRBV6-5 and TRBJ2-2, with a possible D match to TRBD1 (6 bases). There are 13 residues in the CDR3. CDR1 MNHEY and CDR2 SVGAGI come from the germline V gene. With 7 bases removed from V and 4 bases from J, the gap between germline ends came to 10 bases. In nucleotides, the CDR3 is TGTGCCAGCATGGGACATCTCACCGGGGAGCTGTTTTTT. Encoded protein: CASMGHLTGELFF.